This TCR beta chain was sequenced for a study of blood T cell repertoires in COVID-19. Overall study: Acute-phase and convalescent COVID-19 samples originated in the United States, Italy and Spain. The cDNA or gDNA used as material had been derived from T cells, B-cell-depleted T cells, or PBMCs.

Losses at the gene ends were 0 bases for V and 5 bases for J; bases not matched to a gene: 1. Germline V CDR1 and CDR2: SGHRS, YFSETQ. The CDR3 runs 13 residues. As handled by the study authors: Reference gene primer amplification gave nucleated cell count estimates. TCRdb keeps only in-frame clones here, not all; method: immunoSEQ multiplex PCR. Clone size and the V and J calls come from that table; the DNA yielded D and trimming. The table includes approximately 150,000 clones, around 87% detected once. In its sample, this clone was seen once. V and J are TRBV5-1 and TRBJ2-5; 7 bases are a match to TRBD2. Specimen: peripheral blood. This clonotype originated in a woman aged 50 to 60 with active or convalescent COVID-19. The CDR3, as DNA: TGCGCCAGCAGCTTGGGCGGGGGTGAGACCCAGTACTTC. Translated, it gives CASSLGGGETQYF.